Presented here are 21 T cell receptor beta chains from one specimen sequenced in a study of human T cells and chemical hapten exposure. Time point: pre-sensitization, week 0. The treatment here: therapeutic diphenylcyclopropenone sensitization with weekly scalp DPC. One entry per CDR3 protein results from TCRdb running MiXCR on the RACE reads. The data contain 250,000 or so distinct CDR3 sequences, about 7.7% of them singletons. The sample in question was whole blood, obtained in connection with sensitization to the hapten diphenylcyclopropenone (DPC). These receptors were obtained from a man between 18 and 35 years old with alopecia areata. Some clones in this sample may be carry-over from other donors' samples.

This clonotype was counted a few times. The chain is built from TRBV12-3 or TRBV12-4 and TRBJ1-1; D is perhaps TRBD1 (6 bases). V lost 5 bases, J lost 6 bases, and 13 bases lay in between. This CDR3 spans 13 amino acids. The CDR3 nucleotides read TGTGCCAGCAGTAATCGGGAGGGGGCTGAAGCTTTCTTT. Its protein product is CASSNREGAEAFF.

This clonotype has only a few counts. The chain is built from TRBV5-1 and TRBJ2-1; no reliable D call. Trimming left V 2 bases short and J 4 bases short, with 16 bases between. CDR1 SGHRS and CDR2 YFSETQ come from the germline V gene. The CDR3 runs 16 residues. For the CDR3, the DNA is TGCGCCAGCAGCTTAATACAAGAGACAAGGTACAATGAGCAGTTCTTC. It yields the protein CASSLIQETRYNEQFF. Looking up the rest from reference TRBV5-1 and TRBJ2-1 gives the full variable domain: KAGVTQTPRYLIKTRGQQVTLSCSPISGHRSVSWYQQTPGQGLQFLFEYFSETQRNKGNFPGRFSGRQFSNSRSEMNVSTLELGDSALYLCASSLIQETRYNEQFFGPGTRLTVL.

This clonotype was recorded many times. The CDR3 spells CASSYRVSNTGELFF. The CDR3 nucleotides are TGCGCCAGCAGCTACAGGGTCTCGAACACCGGGGAGCTGTTTTTT. The chain is built from TRBV5-1 and TRBJ2-2, with D tentatively TRBD1 (6 bases). This CDR3 is 15 amino acids long. Per the germline V gene, CDR1 is SGHRS and CDR2 is YFSETQ. V was shortened by 3 bases and J by 0 bases, with 9 bases between the two germline ends. Full variable domain (rest looked up from reference TRBV5-1 and TRBJ2-2): KAGVTQTPRYLIKTRGQQVTLSCSPISGHRSVSWYQQTPGQGLQFLFEYFSETQRNKGNFPGRFSGRQFSNSRSEMNVSTLELGDSALYLCASSYRVSNTGELFFGEGSRLTVL.

This clonotype was seen at least ten times. The V and J genes are TRBV28 and TRBJ1-2; no definite D call. The germline V gene encodes CDR1 MDHEN and CDR2 SYDVKM. This CDR3 has 14 amino acids. V was shortened by 6 bases and J by 7 bases, with 18 bases between the two germline ends. Written as DNA, the CDR3 is TGTGCCAGCAGGACACAAGGTGGTTTGGGTGGCTACACCTTC. It codes for CASRTQGGLGGYTF.

This clonotype has only a few counts. J is TRBJ1-1 and V is TRBV20-1; no firm D call. Germline CDR1 and CDR2: DFQATT and SNEGSKA (reference sequence). The CDR3 covers 14 residues. V gave up 3 bases and J gave up 5 bases, with 16 bases separating them. CDR3 nucleotide sequence: TGCAGTGCTAGTATTTACCAGGCGGGGACTGAAGCTTTCTTT. Protein: CSASIYQAGTEAFF.

V is TRBV5-1 and J is TRBJ1-5; 7 bases fit TRBD1. V lost 4 bases, J lost 6 bases, and 13 bases stayed unmatched. The CDR3 totals 16 residues. In germline, CDR1 is SGHRS, CDR2 YFSETQ. This chain's CDR3 is CASSTEQGNPPQPQHF. The CDR3 region has the DNA TGCGCCAGCAGCACCGAACAGGGGAATCCCCCTCAGCCCCAGCATTTT.

In its sample, this clonotype was seen many times. The chain combines TRBV20-1 with TRBJ2-7; 10 bases are a match to TRBD1. Unmatched junction bases numbered 8, after V lost 6 bases and J lost 3 bases. Germline CDR1 reads DFQATT; CDR2 reads SNEGSKA (reference sequence). This CDR3 has 14 amino acids. CDR3 nucleotides: TGCAGTGCCTCATCGGGGACAGGGGTCTACGAGCAGTACTTC. Protein: CSASSGTGVYEQYF.

This chain uses TRBV20-1 with TRBJ2-7; 11 bases line up with TRBD2. V gave up 0 bases and J gave up 0 bases; unmatched junction bases: 1. The CDR3 has 15 amino acids. The germline gives CDR1 DFQATT, CDR2 SNEGSKA (reference sequence). CDR3 loop: CSARETSGGSYEQYF. In DNA, the CDR3 is TGCAGTGCTAGAGAAACTAGCGGGGGCTCCTACGAGCAGTACTTC.

In its sample, this clonotype was seen many times. The V and J genes are TRBV7-9 and TRBJ1-2, with TRBD1 matching 8 bases. CDR3 length: 13 residues. CDR1 is SEHNR, CDR2 FQNEAQ, per germline (reference sequence). With V trimmed by 4 bases and J by 8 bases, 6 bases remained unmatched. CDR3 protein: CASSSSTGVGYTF. CDR3 in DNA: TGTGCCAGCAGCTCATCGACAGGGGTCGGCTACACCTTC.

This clonotype was seen only a few times. J is TRBJ2-7 and V is TRBV20-1, with D perhaps given as TRBD1 or TRBD2 (5 bases each). The CDR3 is 17 residues long. Germline V CDR1 and CDR2: DFQATT, SNEGSKA (reference sequence). V was shortened by 0 bases and J by 4 bases, with 22 bases between the two germline ends. The CDR3 nucleotides are TGCAGTGCTAGAGATGGGGCGGCTGAGTTCGAGCGGTACGAGCAGTACTTC. It is translated as CSARDGAAEFERYEQYF.

CDR3 protein: CASSPEGYTEAFF. CDR3 DNA sequence: TGTGCCAGCTCACCAGAGGGGTACACTGAAGCTTTCTTT. The J gene is TRBJ1-1, the V gene TRBV18; a possible D gene is TRBD1 (5 bases). Germline CDR1 is KGHSH and CDR2 is LQKENI. Between the trimmed V and J ends, which lost 2 bases and 3 bases, there was a span of 7 bases. The CDR3 covers 13 residues.

In its sample, this clonotype was seen a few times. The chain employs TRBV27 and TRBJ1-1; the match to TRBD1 covers 7 bases. CDR1 MNHEY and CDR2 SMNVEV come from the germline V gene (reference sequence). This CDR3 is 14 amino acids long. With V trimmed by 5 bases and J by 3 bases, 6 bases remained unmatched. CDR3 in DNA: TGTGCCAGCAGTCCCCGGGACAGAGACACTGAAGCTTTCTTT. This encodes CASSPRDRDTEAFF.

CDR3 nucleotide sequence: TGCGCCAGCTCGGACAGGGTAGACAATGAGCAGTTCTTC. Translated: CASSDRVDNEQFF. The chain carries TRBV5-1 and TRBJ2-1, with 8 bases fitting TRBD1. Trimming cost V 7 bases and J 5 bases; bases outside gene matches: 5. The CDR3 is made up of 13 amino acids. Germline lookup yields CDR1 SGHRS and CDR2 YFSETQ.

The CDR3 reads CASSLGNRGVEYNEQFF. In DNA, the CDR3 is TGTGCCAGCAGCTTAGGCAACAGGGGTGTGGAATACAATGAGCAGTTCTTC. V usage is TRBV7-9 and J usage is TRBJ2-1; TRBD1 aligns across 7 bases. Trimming removed 1 base from V and 4 bases from J; junction bases left unmatched: 10. CDR1 and CDR2 (germline): SEHNR, FQNEAQ (reference sequence). This CDR3 has 17 amino acids.

This clonotype was counted ten times or more. The V call is TRBV6-5, the J call TRBJ1-1; D remains unclear. V dropped 2 bases and J dropped 6 bases, with 7 bases sitting between them. The CDR3 runs to 12 residues. Germline V gene lookup returns CDR1 MNHEY and CDR2 SVGAGI. The CDR3 reads CASSYHQAEAFF. Here the CDR3 DNA reads TGTGCCAGCAGTTACCATCAAGCTGAAGCTTTCTTT.

Note on this clonotype: A much larger clonotype is one base distant, so this may be a read error. The chain's CDR3 is CASKPSFGYGYTF. CDR3 nucleotide sequence: TGTGCCAGCAAACCATCTTTCGGCTATGGCTACACCTTC. This chain uses TRBV27 with TRBJ1-2, with D unresolved. V lost 7 bases, J lost 4 bases, and 13 bases lay in between. Germline assignment: CDR1 MNHEY and CDR2 SMNVEV (reference sequence). This CDR3 spans 13 amino acids.

This clonotype was seen only a few times. This sequence joins TRBV7-3 and TRBJ2-5; tentative D call: TRBD1 (5 bases). The CDR3 is made up of 15 amino acids. In germline, CDR1 is SGHTA, CDR2 FQGTGA. V was cut by 1 base and J by 1 base, with 10 bases left in between. The CDR3 DNA follows: TGTGCCAGCAGCTTAAGTCCTGGGGCCCAAGAGACCCAGTACTTC. Protein: CASSLSPGAQETQYF. Variable domain in full (rest from reference TRBV7-3 and TRBJ2-5): GAGVSQTPSNKVTEKGKYVELRCDPISGHTALYWYRQSLGQGPEFLIYFQGTGAADDSGLPNDRFFAVRPEGSVSTLKIQRTERGDSAVYLCASSLSPGAQETQYFGPGTRLLVL.

This clonotype was seen only a few times. The genes are TRBV13 and TRBJ2-3, with 13 bases aligning to TRBD2. V shed 3 bases and J 0 bases; nucleotides not matched to a gene: 3. CDR1 PRHDT and CDR2 FYEKMQ come from the germline V gene (reference sequence). The CDR3 is 17 residues long. The CDR3 region has the DNA TGTGCCAGCAGCTTCGGGACTAGCGGGGCCAGCACAGATACGCAGTATTTT. Translation gives CASSFGTSGASTDTQYF.

The chain couples TRBV6-4 to TRBJ2-6, with D possibly called TRBD1 or TRBD2 (5 bases each). The germline V gene encodes CDR1 MRHNA and CDR2 SNTAGT. There are 14 residues in the CDR3. Between the trimmed V and J ends, which lost 0 bases and 7 bases, there was a span of 7 bases. The CDR3 DNA is TGTGCCAGCAGTGACTCGGGGGTAGCCAACGTCCTGACTTTC. This encodes CASSDSGVANVLTF.

The chain combines TRBV4-1 with TRBJ1-1; 10 bases align to TRBD1. CDR1 is MGHRA, CDR2 YSYEKL, per germline. V lost 6 bases to trimming and J lost 4 bases; unmatched junction nucleotides: 8. There are 15 residues in the CDR3. This CDR3 is CASSLSWTGGTEAFF. In nucleotides, the CDR3 is TGCGCCAGCAGTCTTTCCTGGACAGGGGGCACTGAAGCTTTCTTT.

This clonotype turned up a few times. The chain has TRBV3-1 and TRBJ2-1; D is unclear. This CDR3 has 17 amino acids. Trimming pared 1 base from V and 0 bases from J, leaving 13 bases between. Germline assignment: CDR1 LGHDT and CDR2 YNNKEL (reference sequence). This chain's CDR3 is CASSQGYIGNSYNEQFF. The CDR3 DNA follows: TGTGCCAGCAGCCAAGGTTATATCGGAAACTCCTACAATGAGCAGTTCTTC.